This section outlines one TCR beta chain sequence together with its context. Trimming pared 3 bases from V and 1 base from J, leaving 18 bases between. The CDR3 runs to 17 residues. Per germline, CDR1 MNHEY and CDR2 SMNVEV (reference sequence). The data derive from a study of radiation and T cells in renal cell carcinoma. Repertoires were generated with immunoSEQ multiplex PCR, while TCRdb's copy carries only in-frame clones and drops some. The profile covers 100,000 to 150,000 clones, with 85% to 90% appearing a single time and 5.8% taken by the ten largest. As to time point: blood 2 weeks post-SBRT. Regarding treatment: 15 Gy SBRT to primary tumor, nephrectomy 4 weeks later.

The rearrangement links TRBV27 to TRBJ1-2; no definite D call. This clonotype was obtained from a woman aged 70-85 years with renal cell carcinoma. Here the sequenced sample was blood, taken from a patient whose treatment included radiotherapy and nephrectomy. CDR3 DNA: TGTGCCAGCAGTTTTGCTCGGACTCCCGGCCATAACTATGGCTACACCTTC. Its translation is CASSFARTPGHNYGYTF.